This T cell receptor (beta chain) was identified in a study of cytomegalovirus exposure and HLA in healthy donors. CDR1 is LNHNV, CDR2 YYDKDF, per germline (reference sequence). Between the trimmed V and J ends, which lost 0 bases and 7 bases, there was a span of 9 bases. CDR3 size: 13 residues. Healthy people donating bone marrow made up the donors. This clone was observed a few times. It was with 60 Vbeta and 13 Jbeta primers that the PCR ran. Profiling relied on immunoSEQ multiplex PCR, and the TCRdb table lists in-frame clones only, not all of them. Of some 180,000 clones in the sample, less than 80% were seen once.

The receptor comes from a man in his late teens or twenties in good health and CMV-seronegative. The chain has TRBV15 and TRBJ1-1, with unresolved D. The sample consisted of PBMCs. DNA for the CDR3: TGTGCCACCAGCAGAGATTATGAGGTTGAAGCTTTCTTT. It specifies CATSRDYEVEAFF.